This T cell receptor (beta chain) was captured in a study of blood T cells in healthy people across ages. This clonotype has a handful of counts. The antigen is unknown. The germline gives CDR1 KGHDR, CDR2 SFDVKD. CDR3 size: 18 residues. The ends lost 4 bases at V and 2 bases at J; junction bases unmatched: 10. A J-beta primer mix and a sample-barcoded 5' primer were used in a second PCR of roughly 7 to 12 cycles. TCRdb re-derived calls from the 5' RACE reads in MiXCR, one entry per CDR3 protein. The sample carries hundreds of thousands of distinct CDR3 sequences, approximately 30% recorded once. General study points: A conclusive naive versus antigen-experienced comparison was prevented by the unsorted PBMCs.

Sequenced sample: blood. The rearrangement links TRBV24-1 to TRBJ1-5, with 10 positions matching TRBD1. The TCR sequence derives from an elderly woman in good health. This CDR3 is CATSEGRDRGKRNQPQHF. CDR3 nucleotides: TGTGCCACCAGTGAGGGCCGGGACAGGGGTAAGCGCAATCAGCCCCAGCATTTT.